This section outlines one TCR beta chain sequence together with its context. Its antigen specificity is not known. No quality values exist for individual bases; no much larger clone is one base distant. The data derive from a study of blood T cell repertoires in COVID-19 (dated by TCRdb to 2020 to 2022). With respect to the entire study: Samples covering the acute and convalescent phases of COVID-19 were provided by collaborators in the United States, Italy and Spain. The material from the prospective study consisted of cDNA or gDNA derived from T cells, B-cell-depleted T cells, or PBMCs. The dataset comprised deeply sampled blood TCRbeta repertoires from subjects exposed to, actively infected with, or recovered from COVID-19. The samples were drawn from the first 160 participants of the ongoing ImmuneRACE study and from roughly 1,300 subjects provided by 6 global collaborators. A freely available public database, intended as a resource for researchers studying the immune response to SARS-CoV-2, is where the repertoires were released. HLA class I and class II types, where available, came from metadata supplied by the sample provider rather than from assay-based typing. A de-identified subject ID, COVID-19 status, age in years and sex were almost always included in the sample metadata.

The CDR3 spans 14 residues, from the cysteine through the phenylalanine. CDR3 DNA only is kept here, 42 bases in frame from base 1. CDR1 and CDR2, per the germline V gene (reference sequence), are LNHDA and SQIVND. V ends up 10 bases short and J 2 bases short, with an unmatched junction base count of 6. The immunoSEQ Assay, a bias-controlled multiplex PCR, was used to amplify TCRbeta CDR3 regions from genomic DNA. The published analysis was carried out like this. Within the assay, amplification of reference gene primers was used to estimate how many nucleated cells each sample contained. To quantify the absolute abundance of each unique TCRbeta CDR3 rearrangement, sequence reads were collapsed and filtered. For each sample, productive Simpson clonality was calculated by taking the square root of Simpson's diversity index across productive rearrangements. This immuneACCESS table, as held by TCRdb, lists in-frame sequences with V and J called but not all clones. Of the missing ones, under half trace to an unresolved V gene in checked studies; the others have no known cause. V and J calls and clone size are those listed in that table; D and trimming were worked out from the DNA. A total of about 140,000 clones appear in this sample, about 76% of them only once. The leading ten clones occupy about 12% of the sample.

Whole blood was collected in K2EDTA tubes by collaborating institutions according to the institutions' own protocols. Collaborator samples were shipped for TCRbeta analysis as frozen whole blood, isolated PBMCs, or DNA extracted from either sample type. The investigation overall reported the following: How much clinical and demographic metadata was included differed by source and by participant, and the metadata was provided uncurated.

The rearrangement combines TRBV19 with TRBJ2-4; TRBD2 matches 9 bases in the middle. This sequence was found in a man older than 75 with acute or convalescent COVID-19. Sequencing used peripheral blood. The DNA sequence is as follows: TGTGCCACTGATAGCGGGGGAACCAAAAACATTCAGTACTTC. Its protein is CATDSGGTKNIQYF.